Following are 24 T cell receptor beta chains from one sample sequenced in a study of identical twins. From the 5' RACE reads, TCRdb called clonotypes with MiXCR, one entry per CDR3 protein. The sample gives 500,000 to 650,000 distinct CDR3 sequences, under 25% of which show up once; around 0.5% is in the top ten. These data also featured in a second study, about yellow fever vaccine responses in identical twins.

The specimen sequenced was CD4+ T cells sorted from blood. These receptors all stem from a young woman in good health.

V usage is TRBV20-1 and J usage is TRBJ1-1; TRBD1 is a possible D gene (6 bases). Germline CDR1 DFQATT, CDR2 SNEGSKA (reference sequence). Trimming shortened V by 3 bases and J by 4 bases, and 12 bases separated the two germline ends. The CDR3 is 13 residues long. CDR3 in amino acids: CSASYRVSTEAFF. As DNA, the CDR3 is TGCAGTGCTAGTTACAGGGTGAGCACTGAAGCTTTCTTT.

The J gene is TRBJ2-3, the V gene TRBV11-2; no clear D. CDR1 is SGHAT, CDR2 FQNNGV, per germline. There are 15 residues in the CDR3. Trimming cost V 5 bases and J 1 base, with 13 bases left between them. The CDR3 region has the DNA TGTGCCAGCAGCCCTAGACCAACCGGCACAGATACGCAGTATTTT. It translates to CASSPRPTGTDTQYF. The complete variable domain, with remaining parts taken from reference TRBV11-2 and TRBJ2-3, reads EAGVAQSPRYKIIEKRQSVAFWCNPISGHATLYWYQQILGQGPKLLIQFQNNGVVDDSQLPKDRFSAERLKGVDSTLKIQPAKLEDSAVYLCASSPRPTGTDTQYFGPGTRLTVL.

Only a few counts were recorded for this clonotype. This chain joins TRBV29-1 and TRBJ2-1; TRBD2 aligns across 13 bases. This CDR3 region has 17 residues. V trimming: 5 bases; J trimming: 0 bases; junction bases outside the gene matches: 7. Germline CDR1 reads SQVTM; CDR2 reads ANQGSEA. CDR3 coding DNA: TGCAGCGTTAAGGGACTAGCGGGAATCAGCTCCTACAATGAGCAGTTCTTC. It translates to CSVKGLAGISSYNEQFF.

The chain has TRBV12-3 or TRBV12-4 and TRBJ1-5; 8 bases are a match to TRBD1. V trimming: 2 bases; J trimming: 5 bases; junction bases outside the gene matches: 5. The CDR3 extends over 15 amino acids. In DNA, the CDR3 is TGTGCCAGCAGTTTAAGGACAGGGTATCATCAGCCCCAGCATTTT. This sequence encodes CASSLRTGYHQPQHF.

The sample holds a few counts of this clonotype. V usage is TRBV12-3 or TRBV12-4 and J usage is TRBJ2-3; either TRBD1 or TRBD2 may supply D (5 bases each). Trimming left V 5 bases short and J 6 bases short, with 18 bases between. The CDR3 runs to 15 residues. The CDR3 loop reads CASSPAGTRADTQYF. DNA of the CDR3: TGTGCCAGCAGTCCCGCCGGGACCCGGGCCGATACGCAGTATTTT.

This chain connects TRBV5-1 to TRBJ2-7; D is possibly TRBD2 (6 bases). Looked up from germline, CDR1 is SGHRS and CDR2 is YFSETQ. V lost 4 bases, J lost 4 bases, and 9 bases lay in between. CDR3 length: 12 residues. The DNA of the CDR3 is TGCGCCAGCAGCGGGGGGTCTTACGAGCAGTACGTC. Translation: CASSGGSYEQYV.

The chain combines TRBV7-3 with TRBJ2-1; 9 nucleotides match TRBD2. The ends lost 0 bases at V and 5 bases at J; junction bases unmatched: 2. The CDR3 has 15 amino acids. The germline V gene has CDR1 SGHTA and CDR2 FQGTGA. CDR3 in amino acids: CASSLTSGGNNEQFF. DNA for the CDR3: TGTGCCAGCAGCTTAACTAGCGGGGGAAACAATGAGCAGTTCTTC.

This clonotype came up a few times. The chain employs TRBV28 and TRBJ1-5; 7 positions match TRBD1. Trimming removed 6 bases from V and 9 bases from J; junction bases left unmatched: 5. The germline V gene has CDR1 MDHEN and CDR2 SYDVKM. The CDR3 spans 12 residues. The CDR3 region has the DNA TGTGCCAGCAGGACAGGGATAGGGCCCCAGCATTTT. It translates to CASRTGIGPQHF. Combining the CDR3 with reference TRBV28 and TRBJ1-5 gives the whole variable domain DVKVTQSSRYLVKRTGEKVFLECVQDMDHENMFWYRQDPGLGLRLIYFSYDVKMKEKGDIPEGYSVSREKKERFSLILESASTNQTSMYLCASRTGIGPQHFGDGTRLSIL.

This chain joins TRBV5-5 and TRBJ2-7, with D tentatively TRBD1 or TRBD2 (5 bases each). This CDR3 has 12 residues. Germline lookup yields CDR1 SGHKS and CDR2 YYEKEE (reference sequence). Between the trimmed V and J ends, which lost 4 bases and 5 bases, there was a span of 10 bases. The CDR3 is CASSTEGHEQYF. The CDR3 coding sequence is TGTGCCAGCAGCACCGAGGGACACGAGCAGTACTTC.

The CDR3 is CASTRWTGDNSPLHF. The CDR3 nucleotides are TGTGCCAGTACCCGCTGGACAGGGGATAATTCACCCCTCCACTTT. The chain joins TRBV19 to TRBJ1-6; 9 positions match TRBD1. The CDR3 sequence is 15 residues long. The germline gives CDR1 LNHDA, CDR2 SQIVND (reference sequence). With 7 bases clipped from V and 5 bases from J, the junction kept 6 bases outside the gene matches.

The CDR3 nucleotides read TGTGCCACCAGCCGCGACAGGGGAGTTGGATACGAGCAGTACTTC. Translated, it gives CATSRDRGVGYEQYF. The chain has TRBV15 and TRBJ2-7; 8 bases fit TRBD1. The CDR3 consists of 15 residues. V lost 5 bases to trimming and J lost 4 bases; unmatched junction nucleotides: 10. Per germline, CDR1 LNHNV and CDR2 YYDKDF (reference sequence).

The sample holds a few counts of this clonotype. This rearrangement joins TRBV3-1 to TRBJ1-1; 8 nucleotides line up with TRBD1. Trimming took 3 bases from V and 4 from J; bases not matched to a gene: 4. Looked up from germline, CDR1 is LGHDT and CDR2 is YNNKEL (reference sequence). CDR3 size: 14 residues. CDR3 sequence reads: CASSQRDRGTEAFF. CDR3 sequence (DNA): TGTGCCAGCAGCCAGAGAGACAGGGGCACTGAAGCTTTCTTT.

In its sample, this clonotype was seen many times. This chain links TRBV4-1 with TRBJ2-2; TRBD1 or TRBD2 may be the D gene (6 bases each). Trimming took off 0 bases at V and 1 base at J, with 9 bases between the two ends. CDR1 MGHRA and CDR2 YSYEKL come from the germline V gene. CDR3 size: 16 residues. CDR3 nucleotides: TGCGCCAGCAGCCAAGAAGGGGGGTTGAACACCGGGGAGCTGTTTTTT. It translates to CASSQEGGLNTGELFF.

The gene calls are TRBV6-1 and TRBJ2-2; D is perhaps TRBD1 or TRBD2 (5 bases each). The CDR3 has 14 amino acids. V lost 5 bases, J lost 0 bases, and 7 bases lay in between. CDR1 and CDR2 (germline): MNHNS, SASEGT. CDR3 loop: CASSRGPNTGELFF. The CDR3 DNA reads as TGTGCCAGCAGTAGGGGACCGAACACCGGGGAGCTGTTTTTT.

The V call is TRBV11-2, the J call TRBJ2-1; 8 nucleotides line up with TRBD2. The CDR3 loop spans 15 amino acids. V lost 0 bases to trimming and J lost 6 bases; unmatched junction nucleotides: 4. CDR1 is SGHAT and CDR2 is FQNNGV in the germline V gene. CDR3 nucleotides: TGTGCCAGCAGCTTAGACCTAGCGGGTATCAATGAGCAGTTCTTC. The encoded protein is CASSLDLAGINEQFF.

The chain combines TRBV10-3 with TRBJ2-2, with 9 bases matching TRBD2. Per germline, CDR1 ENHRY and CDR2 SYGVKD. Trimming removed 4 bases from V and 4 bases from J; junction bases left unmatched: 10. This CDR3 comprises 17 residues. The DNA for the CDR3 is TGTGCCATCAGTGGTCTTCAGCGGGAGGCATCCACCGGGGAGCTGTTTTTT. Its translation is CAISGLQREASTGELFF.

This clonotype was picked up a small number of times. The chain has TRBV2 and TRBJ2-3; TRBD2 aligns across 9 bases. Germline V gene sequence: CDR1 SNHLY, CDR2 FYNNEI. J was trimmed by 2 bases and V by 11 bases; bases with no gene match: 8. This CDR3 spans 14 amino acids. This CDR3 reads CARRSGRNTDTQYF. The CDR3 nucleotides read TGTGCCCGACGGAGCGGGAGGAACACAGATACGCAGTATTTT.

This clonotype showed up just a few times. The rearrangement links TRBV5-5 to TRBJ2-2; D is possibly TRBD2 (5 bases). Germline V lookup: CDR1 SGHKS, CDR2 YYEKEE (reference sequence). V dropped 4 bases and J dropped 3 bases, with 13 bases sitting between them. The CDR3 totals 15 residues. The CDR3 sequence is CASSVRLKDTGELFF. The CDR3 nucleotides are TGTGCCAGCAGCGTCAGACTAAAGGACACCGGGGAGCTGTTTTTT.

V gene TRBV5-1 combines with J gene TRBJ1-2, with no clear D. Germline V gene data show CDR1 as SGHRS and CDR2 as YFSETQ. The CDR3 has 16 residues. Between the trimmed V and J ends, which lost 4 bases and 0 bases, there was a span of 16 bases. CDR3 in amino acids: CASSRMATISNYGYTF. CDR3 nucleotides: TGCGCCAGCAGCAGAATGGCCACAATTTCTAACTATGGCTACACCTTC.

This clonotype was seen ten or more times. A junction boundary mismatches the germline segment, possibly from a read error. The chain uses TRBV5-1 and TRBJ2-1; 15 nucleotides line up with TRBD2. Germline CDR1 is SGHRS and CDR2 is YFSETQ. The CDR3 consists of 16 residues. This CDR3 reads CASSPGLAGGYNEQFF. The CDR3 nucleotides are TGTGCCAGCAGCCCTGGACTAGCGGGAGGGTACAATGAGCAGTTCTTC.

This clonotype was seen more than once but under ten times. J is TRBJ2-3 and V is TRBV5-1; 11 bases match TRBD2. V trimming: 6 bases; J trimming: 3 bases; junction bases outside the gene matches: 6. This CDR3 contains 15 residues. The germline gives CDR1 SGHRS, CDR2 YFSETQ. CDR3 DNA: TGCGCCAGCACCCATACTAGCGGGGGAACAGATACGCAGTATTTT. Translation gives CASTHTSGGTDTQYF.

This clonotype was recorded a few times. J is TRBJ2-2 and V is TRBV4-2, with 9 bases matching TRBD2. Trimming removed 2 bases from V and 6 bases from J; junction bases left unmatched: 16. Germline-derived CDR1 and CDR2 are LGHNA and YNFKEQ. CDR3 length: 19 residues. Here the CDR3 DNA reads TGTGCCAGCAGCCAAAGAATAGCGGGAGATGGACCCACCGCCGGGGAGCTGTTTTTT. Translating gives CASSQRIAGDGPTAGELFF.

This sequence joins TRBV20-1 and TRBJ2-7; a weak D match, TRBD2 (6 bases). The V end was cut by 3 bases, the J end by 7 bases, with 22 bases between. Per the germline V gene, CDR1 is DFQATT and CDR2 is SNEGSKA (reference sequence). The CDR3 contains 15 residues. CDR3 bases: TGCAGTGCTAGTAGGTCGGAGGGTGCCTTGATTGAGCAGTACTTC. Its translation is CSASRSEGALIEQYF.

This clonotype was counted between two and nine times. The genes are TRBV20-1 and TRBJ2-2, with TRBD1 as a possible D gene (5 bases). Germline V gene sequence: CDR1 DFQATT, CDR2 SNEGSKA (reference sequence). The CDR3 length is 12 residues. V lost 5 bases and J 5 bases, leaving 9 bases between the germline ends. The CDR3 spells CSAAQGTGELFF. The CDR3 nucleotides read TGCAGTGCTGCTCAGGGTACCGGGGAGCTGTTTTTT.